This T cell receptor beta chain was recovered during a study of OX40 agonist ivuxolimab in advanced cancers. Across the study: Every patient in dose escalation had hepatocellular carcinoma, melanoma, renal cell or head and neck cancer. Findings and caveats of the study: Within 6 weeks, CD4+ and CD8+ blood T cells expanded clonally at 0.1 to 3.0 mg/kg.

The repertoire was sequenced with immunoSEQ multiplex PCR; TCRdb's copy has only in-frame clones and lacks some. The data show around 38,000 clones, approximately 79% seen once. On this clone itself: The antigen is not known.

CDR1 and CDR2 from the germline V gene are LNHNV and YYDKDF (reference sequence). The CDR3 spans 14 residues. V was trimmed by 0 bases and J by 4 bases, leaving 8 bases between them. The source of this sequence is an adult with an advanced solid tumor such as melanoma, head and neck, liver or kidney cancer. Sequencing was performed on CD4+ or CD8+ T cells sorted from blood, taken in a trial of the OX40 agonist ivuxolimab. V gene TRBV15 combines with J gene TRBJ2-3; a possible D gene is TRBD2 (5 bases). In DNA form, the CDR3 reads TGTGCCACCAGCAGAGATCGGGGTCCAGATACGCAGTATTTT. It translates to CATSRDRGPDTQYF. The whole variable domain, remainder taken from reference TRBV15 and TRBJ2-3, is DAMVIQNPRYQVTQFGKPVTLSCSQTLNHNVMYWYQQKSSQAPKLLFHYYDKDFNNEADTPDNFQSRRPNTSFCFLDIRSPGLGDTAMYLCATSRDRGPDTQYFGPGTRLTVL.